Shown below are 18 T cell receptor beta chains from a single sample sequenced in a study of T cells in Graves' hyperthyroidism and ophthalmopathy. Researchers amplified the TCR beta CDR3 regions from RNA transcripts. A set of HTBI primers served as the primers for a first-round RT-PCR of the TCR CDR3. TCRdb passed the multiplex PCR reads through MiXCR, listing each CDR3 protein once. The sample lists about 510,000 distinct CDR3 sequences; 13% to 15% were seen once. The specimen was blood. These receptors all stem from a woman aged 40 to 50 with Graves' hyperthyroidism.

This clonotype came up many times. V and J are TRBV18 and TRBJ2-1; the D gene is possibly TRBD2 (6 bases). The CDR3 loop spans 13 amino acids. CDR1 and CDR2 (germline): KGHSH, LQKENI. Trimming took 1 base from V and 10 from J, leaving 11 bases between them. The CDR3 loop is CASSPQLAPEQFF. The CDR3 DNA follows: TGTGCCAGCTCACCACAACTAGCCCCAGAGCAGTTCTTC.

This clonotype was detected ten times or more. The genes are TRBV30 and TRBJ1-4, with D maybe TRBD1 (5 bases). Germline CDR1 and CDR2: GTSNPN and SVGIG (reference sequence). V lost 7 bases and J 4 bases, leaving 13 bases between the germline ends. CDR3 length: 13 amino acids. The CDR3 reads CAFTGAYNEKLFF. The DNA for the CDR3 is TGTGCCTTTACAGGCGCTTATAATGAAAAACTGTTTTTT.

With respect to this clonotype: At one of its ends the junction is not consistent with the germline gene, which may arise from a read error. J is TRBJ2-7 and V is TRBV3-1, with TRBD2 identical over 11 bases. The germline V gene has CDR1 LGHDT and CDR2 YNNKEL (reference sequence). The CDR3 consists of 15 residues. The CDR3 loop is CASSLGTSGTYEQCF. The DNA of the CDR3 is TGTGCCAGCAGCCTCGGGACTAGCGGAACCTACGAGCAGTGCTTC.

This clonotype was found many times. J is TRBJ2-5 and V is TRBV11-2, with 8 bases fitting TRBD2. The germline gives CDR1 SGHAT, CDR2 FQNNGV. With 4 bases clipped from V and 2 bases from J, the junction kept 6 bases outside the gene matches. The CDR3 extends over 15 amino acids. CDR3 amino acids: CASSSPSGSQETQYF. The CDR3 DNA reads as TGTGCCAGCAGCTCTCCAAGCGGGAGTCAAGAGACCCAGTACTTC.

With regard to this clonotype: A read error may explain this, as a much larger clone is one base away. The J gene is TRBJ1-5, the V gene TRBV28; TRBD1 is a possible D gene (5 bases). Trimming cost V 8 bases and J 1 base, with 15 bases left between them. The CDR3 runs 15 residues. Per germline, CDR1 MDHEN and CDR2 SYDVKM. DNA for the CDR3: TGTGCCAGCGGGACGAGGGCAGGGAGCAATCAGCCCCAGCATTTT. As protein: CASGTRAGSNQPQHF.

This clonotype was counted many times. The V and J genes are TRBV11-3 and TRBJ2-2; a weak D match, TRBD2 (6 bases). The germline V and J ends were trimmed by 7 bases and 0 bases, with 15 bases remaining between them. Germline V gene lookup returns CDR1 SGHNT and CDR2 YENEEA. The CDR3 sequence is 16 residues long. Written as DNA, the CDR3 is TGTGCCAGCAAGGAAGTAGCGGACGCGAACACCGGGGAGCTGTTTTTT. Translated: CASKEVADANTGELFF.

CDR3 region: CASSFVGGPQPYGYTF. The DNA of the CDR3 is TGTGCCAGCAGTTTCGTGGGTGGGCCTCAACCCTATGGCTACACCTTC. V is TRBV27 and J is TRBJ1-2; no clear D. This CDR3 has 16 amino acids. The germline gives CDR1 MNHEY, CDR2 SMNVEV (reference sequence). V was cut by 3 bases and J by 4 bases, with 18 bases left in between.

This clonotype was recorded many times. CDR3 residues: CASSRQDSTTYNEQFF. CDR3 nucleotide sequence: TGCGCCAGCAGCCGCCAGGACAGTACAACCTACAATGAGCAGTTCTTC. The rearrangement joins TRBV5-1 to TRBJ2-1; the D gene is possibly TRBD1 (6 bases). Trimming removed 4 bases from V and 2 bases from J, with 16 bases in between. This CDR3 is 16 amino acids long. Germline V gene lookup returns CDR1 SGHRS and CDR2 YFSETQ.

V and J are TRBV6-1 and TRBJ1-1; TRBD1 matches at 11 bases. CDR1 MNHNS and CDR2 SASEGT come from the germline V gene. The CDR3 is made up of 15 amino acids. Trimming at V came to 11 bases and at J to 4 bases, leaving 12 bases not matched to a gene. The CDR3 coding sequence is TGTGCCTCTTTTCGCCCCGGGACAGGGGGCACTGAAGCTTTCTTT. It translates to CASFRPGTGGTEAFF.

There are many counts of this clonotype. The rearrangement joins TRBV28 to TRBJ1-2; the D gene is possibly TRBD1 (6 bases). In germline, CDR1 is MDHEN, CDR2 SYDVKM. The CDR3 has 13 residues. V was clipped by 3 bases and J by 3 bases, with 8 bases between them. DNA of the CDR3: TGTGCCAGCAGTTTGGACAGTGACTATGGCTACACCTTC. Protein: CASSLDSDYGYTF.

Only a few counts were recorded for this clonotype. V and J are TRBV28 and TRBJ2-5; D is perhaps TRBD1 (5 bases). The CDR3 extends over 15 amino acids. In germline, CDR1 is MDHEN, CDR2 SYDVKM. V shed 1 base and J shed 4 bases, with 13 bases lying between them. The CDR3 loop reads CASSLSRGPGETQYF. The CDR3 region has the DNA TGTGCCAGCAGTTTATCTAGGGGTCCGGGAGAGACCCAGTACTTC. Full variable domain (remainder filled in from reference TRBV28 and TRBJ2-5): DVKVTQSSRYLVKRTGEKVFLECVQDMDHENMFWYRQDPGLGLRLIYFSYDVKMKEKGDIPEGYSVSREKKERFSLILESASTNQTSMYLCASSLSRGPGETQYFGPGTRLLVL.

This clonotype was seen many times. CDR3 bases: TGCAGTGCCGCTCCGTCGTACGAGCAGTACTTC. Amino acids: CSAAPSYEQYF. The rearrangement joins TRBV20-1 to TRBJ2-7; D gene unclear. The germline V and J ends were trimmed by 6 bases and 4 bases, with 10 bases remaining between them. The CDR3 has 11 residues. In germline, CDR1 is DFQATT, CDR2 SNEGSKA (reference sequence).

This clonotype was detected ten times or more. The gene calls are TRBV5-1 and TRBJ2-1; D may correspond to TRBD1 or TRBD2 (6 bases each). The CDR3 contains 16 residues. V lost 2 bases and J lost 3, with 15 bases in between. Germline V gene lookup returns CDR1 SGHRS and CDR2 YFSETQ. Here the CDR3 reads CASSLWGAEDYNEQFF. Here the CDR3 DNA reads TGCGCCAGCAGCTTATGGGGGGCGGAAGACTACAATGAGCAGTTCTTC.

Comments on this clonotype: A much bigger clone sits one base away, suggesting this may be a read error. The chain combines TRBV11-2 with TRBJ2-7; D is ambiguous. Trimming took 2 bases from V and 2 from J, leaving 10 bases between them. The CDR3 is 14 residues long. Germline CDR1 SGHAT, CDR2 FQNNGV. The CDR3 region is CASSLRSNTYEQYF. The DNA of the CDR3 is TGTGCCAGCAGCTTACGCTCCAATACCTACGAGCAGTACTTC.

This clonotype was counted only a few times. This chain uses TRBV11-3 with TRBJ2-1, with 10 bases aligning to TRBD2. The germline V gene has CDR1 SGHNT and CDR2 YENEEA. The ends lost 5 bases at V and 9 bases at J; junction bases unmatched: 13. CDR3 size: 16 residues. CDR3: CASSLQAGGLNTEQFF. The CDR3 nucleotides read TGTGCCAGCAGCCTGCAAGCGGGAGGGCTTAACACTGAGCAGTTCTTC.

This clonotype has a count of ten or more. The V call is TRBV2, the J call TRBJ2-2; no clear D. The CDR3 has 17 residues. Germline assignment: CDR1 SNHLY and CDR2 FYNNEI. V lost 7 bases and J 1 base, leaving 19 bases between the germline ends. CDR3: CASTPVGRVGNTGELFF. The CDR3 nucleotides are TGTGCCAGCACCCCCGTGGGAAGGGTAGGGAACACCGGGGAGCTGTTTTTT.

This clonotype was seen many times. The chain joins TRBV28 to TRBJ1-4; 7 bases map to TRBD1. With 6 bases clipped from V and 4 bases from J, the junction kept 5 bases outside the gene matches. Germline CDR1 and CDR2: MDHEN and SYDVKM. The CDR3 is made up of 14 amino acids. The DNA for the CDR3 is TGTGCCAGCAGCCGCGGGACAGATAATGAAAAACTGTTTTTT. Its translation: CASSRGTDNEKLFF.

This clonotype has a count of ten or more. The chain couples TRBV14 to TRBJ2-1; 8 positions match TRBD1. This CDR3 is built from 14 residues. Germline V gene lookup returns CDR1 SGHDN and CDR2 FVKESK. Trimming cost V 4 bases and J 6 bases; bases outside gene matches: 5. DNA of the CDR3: TGTGCCAGCAGCCTGGGACAGGTTATCAATGAGCAGTTCTTC. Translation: CASSLGQVINEQFF.